Listed below are T cell receptor beta chains from one sample, sequenced in a study of blood T cell repertoires in COVID-19. The table came from immunoSEQ multiplex PCR; TCRdb's copy has only in-frame clones and leaves some out. The table shows approximately 390,000 clones, with about 87% occurring only once. Sample: PBMCs or T cells enriched from blood (not recorded which). The receptors stem from a woman in her 50s who had recovered from COVID-19. Both conserved end residues are part of each CDR3. Rows may omit the clone size; those that give it use once, few, many or a size class.

CDR3: CASSKNPGGPRETQYF; J: TRBJ2-5; V: TRBV19; size: -
CDR3: CASSKGGVGIADTQYF; J: TRBJ2-3; V: TRBV28; size: -
CDR3: CASSELQGGGYTF; J: TRBJ1-2; V: TRBV2; size: -
CDR3: CASSFTSGGPSSYNEQFF; J: TRBJ2-1; V: TRBV7-2; size: -
CDR3: CASRSRTGAYEQYF; J: TRBJ2-7; V: TRBV6-5; size: -
CDR3: CASSVGYSGAIQETQYF; J: TRBJ2-5; V: TRBV9; size: -
CDR3: CASSPSRTTGNTIYF; J: TRBJ1-3; V: TRBV18; size: -
CDR3: CASSQPGTSGSSTDTQYF; J: TRBJ2-3; V: TRBV4-2; size: -
CDR3: CASSELAGEQFF; J: TRBJ2-1; V: TRBV19; size: -
CDR3: CASSRASGSPLHF; J: TRBJ1-6; V: TRBV7-9; size: -
CDR3: CASSLTPTGRETQYF; J: TRBJ2-5; V: TRBV11-1; size: -
CDR3: CASAGTVDEKLFF; J: TRBJ1-4; V: TRBV6-5; size: -
CDR3: CASSQGGTGFYGYTF; J: TRBJ1-2; V: TRBV3-1/TRBV3-2; size: few
CDR3: CASSQELMLAGASGYTF; J: TRBJ1-2; V: TRBV14; size: -
CDR3: CASSTYGGYTF; J: TRBJ1-2; V: TRBV28; size: -
CDR3: CASSPTGLYEKLFF; J: TRBJ1-4; V: TRBV6-5; size: -
CDR3: CASSHNRDRQILTYGYTF; J: TRBJ1-2; V: TRBV23-1; size: -
CDR3: CASSKGGTDSNQPQHF; J: TRBJ1-5; V: TRBV21-1; size: -
CDR3: CASSYGGGPFGDTQYF; J: TRBJ2-3; V: TRBV7-2; size: -
CDR3: CASSLSLETGELFF; J: TRBJ2-2; V: TRBV5-5; size: -